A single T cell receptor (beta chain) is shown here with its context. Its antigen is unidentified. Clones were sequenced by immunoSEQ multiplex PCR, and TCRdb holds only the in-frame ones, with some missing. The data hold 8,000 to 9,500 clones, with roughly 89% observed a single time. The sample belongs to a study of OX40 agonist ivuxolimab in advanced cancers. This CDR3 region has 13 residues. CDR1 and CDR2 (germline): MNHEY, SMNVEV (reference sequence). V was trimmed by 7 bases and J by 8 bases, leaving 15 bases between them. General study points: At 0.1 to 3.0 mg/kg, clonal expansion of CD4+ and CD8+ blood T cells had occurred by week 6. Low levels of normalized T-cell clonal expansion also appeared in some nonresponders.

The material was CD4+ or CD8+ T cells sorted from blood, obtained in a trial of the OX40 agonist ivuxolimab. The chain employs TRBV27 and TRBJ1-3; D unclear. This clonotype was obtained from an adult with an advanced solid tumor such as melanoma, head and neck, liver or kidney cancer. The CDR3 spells CASTLDLGDTIYF. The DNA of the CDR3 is TGTGCCAGCACCCTCGACCTCGGGGACACCATATATTTT.